These 31 T cell receptor beta chains originate from one sample sequenced in a study of early T cells in non-severe SARS-CoV-2 infection (dated by TCRdb to the early 2020s). To prepare the library, 5' RACE was applied. For sequencing, a NextSeq 500 was employed. TCRdb cleaned the public reads at Q25 with fastp, built clones with MiXCR and kept in-frame beta chains. When rows share a CDR3 protein, they turn into one entry using the most common DNA and genes. Counted in this sample were about 98,000 distinct CDR3 sequences; 14% of them appeared once. The ten largest clones represent roughly 6.4% of the sample. Input material: whole blood. These receptors were taken from an adult who was a healthcare worker with PCR-confirmed SARS-CoV-2 infection or an uninfected control (not recorded which).

This clonotype was recorded a few times. The chain joins TRBV21-1 to TRBJ1-2. TRBV21-1 has pseudogene status. This CDR3 is 13 amino acids long. CDR3 sequence (DNA): TGTGCCAGCAGCAATTGGGGCCCCTATGGCTACACCTTC. Amino acids: CASSNWGPYGYTF.

V and J are TRBV20-1 and TRBJ1-5; no reliable D call. CDR1 and CDR2 (germline): DFQATT, SNEGSKA (reference sequence). The CDR3 spans 14 residues. The germline V and J ends were trimmed by 5 bases and 5 bases, with 16 bases remaining between them. In DNA form, the CDR3 reads TGCAGTGCTCACGGCGAGACACCAGATCAGCCCCAGCATTTT. Protein product: CSAHGETPDQPQHF.

This clonotype has only a few counts. This chain uses TRBV3-1 with TRBJ2-1; possible D gene TRBD2, 6 bases. The V and J ends lost 0 bases and 6 bases respectively, with 18 bases between them. CDR1 and CDR2 from the germline V gene are LGHDT and YNNKEL (reference sequence). This CDR3 has 17 residues. DNA of the CDR3: TGTGCCAGCAGCCAAGATACCCCAGCGGGTGGCCGCAATGAGCAGTTCTTC. Residues: CASSQDTPAGGRNEQFF.

This clonotype came up a few times. The chain has TRBV7-2 and TRBJ2-7; D might be TRBD2 (7 bases). Per germline, CDR1 SGHTA and CDR2 FQGNSA. CDR3 length: 13 amino acids. V lost 0 bases to trimming and J lost 6 bases, with 9 bases between them. This CDR3 reads CASSLARGREQYF. The CDR3 DNA follows: TGTGCCAGCAGCTTAGCGCGGGGGCGCGAGCAGTACTTC.

V gene TRBV29-1 combines with J gene TRBJ2-1; D might be TRBD2 (5 bases). The CDR3 sequence is 12 residues long. Germline V CDR1 and CDR2: SQVTM, ANQGSEA. V was pared by 4 bases and J by 6 bases, with 10 bases between. CDR3 coding DNA: TGCAGCGTTGTGAGGGCGGTCAATGAGCAGTTCTTC. Translating gives CSVVRAVNEQFF.

V is TRBV7-9 and J is TRBJ1-2, with D perhaps TRBD1 (6 bases). CDR1 and CDR2 (germline): SEHNR, FQNEAQ (reference sequence). Deletions cut 5 bases from V and 6 bases from J, with 16 bases between. The CDR3 sequence is 14 residues long. The CDR3 DNA reads as TGTGCCAGCAGCCTACAGGGCGCTTCCCATGGCTACACCTTC. This translates into CASSLQGASHGYTF.

This clonotype was observed a handful of times. The chain employs TRBV12-3 or TRBV12-4 and TRBJ2-2; 7 bases are a match to TRBD1. After removal of 5 bases from V and 0 bases from J, the junction contained 9 bases not matched to a gene. This CDR3 region has 17 residues. The CDR3 DNA reads as TGTGCCAGCAGTCCGGCGACCGGGACAGCGAACACCGGGGAGCTGTTTTTT. This encodes CASSPATGTANTGELFF.

Worth noting for this clonotype: A read error may account for a junction end that differs from germline. The chain is built from TRBV11-2 and TRBJ2-7; weak D call: TRBD2 (7 bases). The CDR3 contains 12 residues. Germline CDR1 SGHAT, CDR2 FQNNGV. CDR3 amino acids: CASSRSGAGGNF. As DNA, the CDR3 is TGTGCCAGCAGCCGGTCGGGGGCCGGGGGGAACTTC.

The gene calls are TRBV12-3 or TRBV12-4 and TRBJ1-3, with D unresolved. V lost 7 bases and J 6 bases, leaving 13 bases between the germline ends. The CDR3 runs 13 residues. The CDR3 spells CASTSTIQNTIYF. In DNA form, the CDR3 reads TGTGCCAGCACCTCAACGATCCAAAACACCATATATTTT.

This clonotype was seen a few times. The chain recombines TRBV5-6 with TRBJ2-7; 12 positions match TRBD1. The CDR3 totals 16 residues. Trimming took 1 base from V and 5 from J; bases not matched to a gene: 7. CDR1 is SGHDT and CDR2 is YYEEEE in the germline V gene. CDR3 amino acids: CASSLTGQGAIDEQYF. DNA for the CDR3: TGTGCCAGCAGCTTGACGGGACAGGGGGCGATCGACGAGCAGTACTTC.

The chain combines TRBV5-5 with TRBJ2-7; D is perhaps TRBD1 (6 bases). This CDR3 region has 14 residues. V dropped 2 bases and J dropped 2 bases, with 11 bases sitting between them. The germline CDR1 and CDR2 sequences are SGHKS and YYEKEE (reference sequence). CDR3 nucleotides: TGTGCCAGCAGCTTCGGCGCAGGGGCCTACGAGCAGTACTTC. It specifies CASSFGAGAYEQYF.

The J gene is TRBJ2-7, the V gene TRBV7-9; 8 nucleotides agree with TRBD2. V gave up 5 bases and J gave up 3 bases; unmatched junction bases: 9. The CDR3 extends over 15 amino acids. CDR1 is SEHNR, CDR2 FQNEAQ, per germline (reference sequence). CDR3 sequence: CASSPSGRKDYEQYF. The DNA for the CDR3 is TGTGCCAGCAGCCCCAGCGGGAGAAAGGACTACGAGCAGTACTTC.

This clonotype was seen only a few times. The rearrangement uses TRBV7-9 and TRBJ1-4; 9 bases align to TRBD1. CDR3 length equals 15 residues. Losses at the gene ends were 5 bases for V and 10 bases for J; bases not matched to a gene: 11. CDR1 is SEHNR, CDR2 FQNEAQ, per germline (reference sequence). The CDR3 nucleotides are TGTGCCAGCAGCCCAGGACGGACAGGGGCCGGAAAACTGTTTTTT. Translation: CASSPGRTGAGKLFF.

This clonotype was counted at least ten times. The V and J genes are TRBV19 and TRBJ2-1, with 9 bases that match TRBD2. V was clipped by 4 bases and J by 2 bases; unmatched bases: 6. The CDR3 spans 16 residues. Germline V gives CDR1 LNHDA, CDR2 SQIVND (reference sequence). The CDR3 is CASSTGLATTYNEQFF. CDR3 DNA: TGTGCCAGTAGTACGGGACTAGCAACGACCTACAATGAGCAGTTCTTC.

The rearrangement joins TRBV2 to TRBJ2-7, with a tentative D call TRBD1 (5 bases). Trimming took 8 bases from V and 5 from J, leaving 10 bases between them. The germline CDR1 and CDR2 sequences are SNHLY and FYNNEI. This CDR3 comprises 11 residues. For the CDR3, the DNA is TGTGCCAGCGTACAGGACCACGAGCAGTACTTC. As protein: CASVQDHEQYF.

In its sample, this clonotype was seen a few times. The rearrangement links TRBV12-3 or TRBV12-4 to TRBJ2-2, with 7 bases lining up with TRBD2. Unmatched junction bases numbered 2, after V lost 2 bases and J lost 5 bases. The CDR3 extends over 14 amino acids. The CDR3 bases are TGTGCCAGCAGTTTATCCGGGGGGACCGGGGAGCTGTTTTTT. This gives the protein CASSLSGGTGELFF.

The rearrangement joins TRBV19 to TRBJ2-7; 11 bases agree with TRBD1. The trim removed 3 bases at V and 3 bases at J, leaving 4 bases unmatched. The CDR3 has 15 amino acids. Germline V gene sequence: CDR1 LNHDA, CDR2 SQIVND (reference sequence). CDR3 loop: CASSILGTGGYEQYF. CDR3 coding DNA: TGTGCCAGTAGTATCCTCGGGACAGGGGGCTACGAGCAGTACTTC.

The chain uses TRBV28 and TRBJ2-5; D is perhaps TRBD1 (6 bases). In germline, CDR1 is MDHEN, CDR2 SYDVKM. This CDR3 has 13 residues. V dropped 6 bases and J dropped 2 bases, with 10 bases sitting between them. CDR3 coding DNA: TGTGCCAGCAGCCCAGGGGATCAAGAGACCCAGTACTTC. Protein: CASSPGDQETQYF. Complete variable domain (other parts from reference TRBV28 and TRBJ2-5): DVKVTQSSRYLVKRTGEKVFLECVQDMDHENMFWYRQDPGLGLRLIYFSYDVKMKEKGDIPEGYSVSREKKERFSLILESASTNQTSMYLCASSPGDQETQYFGPGTRLLVL.

This clonotype has a count of ten or more. A junction end diverges from the germline sequence, so it may reflect a read error. The gene calls are TRBV20-1 and TRBJ1-2, with D tentatively TRBD1 (5 bases). Germline V gene lookup returns CDR1 DFQATT and CDR2 SNEGSKA (reference sequence). This CDR3 spans 14 amino acids. CDR3 region: CSARESRDRYGYTF. The CDR3 nucleotides read TGCAGTGCTCGAGAGAGTAGGGACCGCTATGGCTACACCTTC.

The chain employs TRBV13 and TRBJ2-1, with D unclear. V was trimmed by 5 bases and J by 6 bases, leaving 11 bases between them. The CDR3 is 13 amino acids. Germline values: CDR1 PRHDT, CDR2 FYEKMQ (reference sequence). The CDR3 sequence is CASSSGKSNEQFF. In nucleotides, the CDR3 is TGTGCCAGCAGCAGTGGGAAGAGCAATGAGCAGTTCTTC.

This clonotype has at least ten counts. At one end the junction does not follow the germline gene, possibly because of a read error. The chain recombines TRBV28 with TRBJ2-5; perhaps TRBD2 as D (6 bases). CDR1 is MDHEN and CDR2 is SYDVKM in the germline V gene. CDR3 length: 16 amino acids. The CDR3, as DNA: TGTGCCAGCAGCCCCCCGGGACTCAGAAACGGAGAGGCCCAGTACTTC. Translation: CASSPPGLRNGEAQYF. The full variable domain, completed using reference TRBV28 and TRBJ2-5, is DVKVTQSSRYLVKRTGEKVFLECVQDMDHENMFWYRQDPGLGLRLIYFSYDVKMKEKGDIPEGYSVSREKKERFSLILESASTNQTSMYLCASSPPGLRNGEAQYFGPGTRLLVL.

J is TRBJ2-7 and V is TRBV20-1, with no clear D. Trimming removed 1 base at V and 5 bases at J, with 15 bases between. Germline CDR1 is DFQATT and CDR2 is SNEGSKA (reference sequence). The CDR3 contains 14 residues. The CDR3 DNA reads TGCAGTGCTAGAGGTGATCTTTGGGCCAACGAGCAGTACTTC. As protein: CSARGDLWANEQYF.

This clonotype has more than one count but fewer than ten. The CDR3 DNA reads as TGCAGCGCTGGGACAGGGGAGAGTCAGCCCCAGCATTTT. Its translation: CSAGTGESQPQHF. The genes are TRBV29-1 and TRBJ1-5, with 10 bases matching TRBD1. Germline loops: CDR1 SQVTM, CDR2 ANQGSEA. The ends lost 7 bases at V and 6 bases at J; junction bases unmatched: 6. This CDR3 region has 13 residues.

The CDR3 protein is CASSMHLGAGEGRGELFF. The CDR3, as DNA: TGTGCCAGTAGTATGCACTTGGGGGCAGGGGAAGGACGAGGGGAGCTGTTTTTT. The chain joins TRBV19 to TRBJ2-2, with D possibly matching TRBD1 (6 bases). V dropped 3 bases and J dropped 8 bases, with 25 bases sitting between them. This CDR3 contains 18 residues. In germline, CDR1 is LNHDA, CDR2 SQIVND (reference sequence).

V and J are TRBV27 and TRBJ2-1, with D possibly being TRBD1 or TRBD2 (6 bases each). The V gene lost 7 bases and the J gene lost 7 bases, with 17 bases spanning the gap. The CDR3 covers 14 residues. Looked up from germline, CDR1 is MNHEY and CDR2 is SMNVEV (reference sequence). CDR3 residues: CASTLGGHGNEQFF. The DNA of the CDR3 is TGTGCCAGCACATTAGGGGGGCATGGTAATGAGCAGTTCTTC.

This clonotype was seen repeatedly, ten times or more. The chain uses TRBV28 and TRBJ1-6, with a tentative D call TRBD1 (5 bases). The CDR3 runs 13 residues. The V end was cut by 9 bases, the J end by 8 bases, with 14 bases between. CDR1 and CDR2 (germline): MDHEN, SYDVKM. The CDR3 nucleotides read TGTGCCAGTAGGGTCAGGGAGGATTCACCCCTCCACTTT. It specifies CASRVREDSPLHF. The whole variable domain, remainder taken from reference TRBV28 and TRBJ1-6, is DVKVTQSSRYLVKRTGEKVFLECVQDMDHENMFWYRQDPGLGLRLIYFSYDVKMKEKGDIPEGYSVSREKKERFSLILESASTNQTSMYLCASRVREDSPLHFGNGTRLTVT.

The J gene is TRBJ2-3, the V gene TRBV28, with D unresolved. The CDR3 is 16 residues long. With 5 bases removed from V and 0 bases from J, the gap between germline ends came to 15 bases. Germline assignment: CDR1 MDHEN and CDR2 SYDVKM. The CDR3 is CASSPPTRGSTDTQYF. The CDR3 DNA reads as TGTGCCAGCAGTCCCCCCACACGCGGCAGCACAGATACGCAGTATTTT.

Ten or more counts support this clonotype. The rearrangement uses TRBV7-9 and TRBJ2-1; D gene unclear. V lost 5 bases and J lost 7, with 12 bases in between. The CDR3 sequence is 13 residues long. CDR1 is SEHNR, CDR2 FQNEAQ, per germline (reference sequence). CDR3 DNA sequence: TGTGCCAGCAGCCCAGGAGTACGGAATGAGCAGTTCTTC. Its protein is CASSPGVRNEQFF.

The chain joins TRBV28 to TRBJ2-2; D is uncertain. The CDR3 contains 19 residues. The V end lost 6 bases, the J end lost 4 bases, and 27 bases lay between the germline ends. Germline V gene lookup returns CDR1 MDHEN and CDR2 SYDVKM. The CDR3 DNA sequence: TGTGCCAGCAGCCTACCCACCCTCCCGTCCCCTTCTTCCACCGGGGAGCTGTTTTTT. Amino acid sequence: CASSLPTLPSPSSTGELFF. Full variable domain (remainder filled in from reference TRBV28 and TRBJ2-2): DVKVTQSSRYLVKRTGEKVFLECVQDMDHENMFWYRQDPGLGLRLIYFSYDVKMKEKGDIPEGYSVSREKKERFSLILESASTNQTSMYLCASSLPTLPSPSSTGELFFGEGSRLTVL.

This clonotype has a count of ten or more. The chain is built from TRBV7-8 and TRBJ2-7; perhaps TRBD1 as D (5 bases). CDR3 length equals 16 residues. Germline assignment: CDR1 SGHVS and CDR2 FQNEAQ. V lost 2 bases and J 6 bases, leaving 20 bases between the germline ends. CDR3 nucleotides: TGTGCCAGCAGCTTATGGGCTATGGGGCAGGGAACCGAGCAGTACTTC. The encoded protein is CASSLWAMGQGTEQYF.

J is TRBJ2-7 and V is TRBV7-9; 8 bases align to TRBD1. The CDR3 is 16 amino acids. Trimming removed 5 bases from V and 3 bases from J; junction bases left unmatched: 12. Per the germline V gene, CDR1 is SEHNR and CDR2 is FQNEAQ (reference sequence). In nucleotides, the CDR3 is TGTGCCAGCAGCCCAACCGGGGGACAGGCCGACTACGAGCAGTACTTC. The encoded protein is CASSPTGGQADYEQYF.